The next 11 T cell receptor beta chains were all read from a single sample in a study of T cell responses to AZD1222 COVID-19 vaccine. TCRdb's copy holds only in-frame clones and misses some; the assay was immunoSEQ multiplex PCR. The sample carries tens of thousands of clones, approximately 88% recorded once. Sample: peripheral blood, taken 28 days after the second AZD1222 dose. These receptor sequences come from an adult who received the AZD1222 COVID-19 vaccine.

CDR3 sequence (DNA): TGTGCCAGCAGTCCAGGCTTCTACGAGCAGTACTTC. Protein sequence: CASSPGFYEQYF. The gene calls are TRBV12-3 or TRBV12-4 and TRBJ2-7; D remains ambiguous. V was clipped by 5 bases and J by 3 bases, with 8 bases between them. CDR3 length: 12 residues.

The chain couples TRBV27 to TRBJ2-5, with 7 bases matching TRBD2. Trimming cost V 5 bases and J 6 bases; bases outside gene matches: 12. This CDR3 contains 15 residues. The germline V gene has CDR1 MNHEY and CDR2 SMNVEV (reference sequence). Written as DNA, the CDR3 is TGTGCCAGCAGTGAAAACGGGGGGACGGGTAAGACCCAGTACTTC. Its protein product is CASSENGGTGKTQYF.

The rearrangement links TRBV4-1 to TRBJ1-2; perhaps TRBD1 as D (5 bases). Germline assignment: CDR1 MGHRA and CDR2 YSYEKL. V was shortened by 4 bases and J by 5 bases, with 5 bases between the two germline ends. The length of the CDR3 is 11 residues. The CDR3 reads CASSPGYGYTF. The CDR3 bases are TGCGCCAGCAGCCCAGGGTATGGCTACACCTTC.

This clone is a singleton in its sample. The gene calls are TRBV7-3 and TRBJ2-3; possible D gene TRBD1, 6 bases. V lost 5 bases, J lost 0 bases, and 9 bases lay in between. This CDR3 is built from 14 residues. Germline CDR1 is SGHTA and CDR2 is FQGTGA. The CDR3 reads CASSMGASTDTQYF. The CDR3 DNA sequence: TGTGCCAGCAGCATGGGGGCTAGCACAGATACGCAGTATTTT.

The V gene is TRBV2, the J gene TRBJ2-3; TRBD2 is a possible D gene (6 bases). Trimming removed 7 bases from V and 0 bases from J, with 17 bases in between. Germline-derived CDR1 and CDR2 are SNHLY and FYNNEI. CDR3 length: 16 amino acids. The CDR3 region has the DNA TGTGCCAGCACCAAGGGAGGAGGATCGAGCACAGATACGCAGTATTTT. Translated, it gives CASTKGGGSSTDTQYF.

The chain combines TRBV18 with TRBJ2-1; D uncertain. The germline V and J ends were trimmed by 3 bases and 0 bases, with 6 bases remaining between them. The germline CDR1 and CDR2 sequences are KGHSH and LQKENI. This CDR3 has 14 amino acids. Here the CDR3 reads CASSPPSSYNEQFF. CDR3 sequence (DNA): TGTGCCAGCTCACCCCCCAGCTCCTACAATGAGCAGTTCTTC.

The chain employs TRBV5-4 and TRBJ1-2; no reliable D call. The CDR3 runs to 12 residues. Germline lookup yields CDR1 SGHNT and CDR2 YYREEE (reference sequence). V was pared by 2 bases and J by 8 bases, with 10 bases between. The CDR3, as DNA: TGTGCCAGCAGCTTACCTGTGGAGGGCTACACCTTC. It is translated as CASSLPVEGYTF.

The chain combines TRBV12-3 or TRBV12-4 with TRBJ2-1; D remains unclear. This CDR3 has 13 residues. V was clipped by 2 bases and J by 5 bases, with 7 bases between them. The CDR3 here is CASSLLIDNEQFF. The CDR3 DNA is TGTGCCAGCAGTTTATTAATAGACAATGAGCAGTTCTTC.

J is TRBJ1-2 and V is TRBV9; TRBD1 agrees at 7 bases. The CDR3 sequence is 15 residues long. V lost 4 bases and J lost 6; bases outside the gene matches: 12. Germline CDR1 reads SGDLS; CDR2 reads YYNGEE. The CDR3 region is CASSLGGSRMDGYTF. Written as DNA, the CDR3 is TGTGCCAGCAGCTTAGGGGGCAGCCGGATGGATGGCTACACCTTC.

This CDR3 is CAWKEAGGSETQYF. As DNA, the CDR3 is TGTGCCTGGAAGGAAGCGGGGGGTTCTGAGACCCAGTACTTC. The rearrangement links TRBV30 to TRBJ2-5; 9 bases are shared with TRBD2. After removal of 4 bases from V and 5 bases from J, the junction contained 8 bases not matched to a gene. Per germline, CDR1 GTSNPN and CDR2 SVGIG (reference sequence). This CDR3 region has 14 residues.

CDR3 in amino acids: CASSFLGQGVGELFF. The CDR3 bases are TGTGCCAGCAGTTTCCTGGGACAGGGGGTTGGGGAGCTGTTTTTT. V and J are TRBV27 and TRBJ2-2; 11 nucleotides match TRBD1. Looked up from germline, CDR1 is MNHEY and CDR2 is SMNVEV (reference sequence). The CDR3 is 15 amino acids. The V gene end was trimmed by 3 bases and the J gene end by 8 bases; junction bases not matched to a gene: 5.